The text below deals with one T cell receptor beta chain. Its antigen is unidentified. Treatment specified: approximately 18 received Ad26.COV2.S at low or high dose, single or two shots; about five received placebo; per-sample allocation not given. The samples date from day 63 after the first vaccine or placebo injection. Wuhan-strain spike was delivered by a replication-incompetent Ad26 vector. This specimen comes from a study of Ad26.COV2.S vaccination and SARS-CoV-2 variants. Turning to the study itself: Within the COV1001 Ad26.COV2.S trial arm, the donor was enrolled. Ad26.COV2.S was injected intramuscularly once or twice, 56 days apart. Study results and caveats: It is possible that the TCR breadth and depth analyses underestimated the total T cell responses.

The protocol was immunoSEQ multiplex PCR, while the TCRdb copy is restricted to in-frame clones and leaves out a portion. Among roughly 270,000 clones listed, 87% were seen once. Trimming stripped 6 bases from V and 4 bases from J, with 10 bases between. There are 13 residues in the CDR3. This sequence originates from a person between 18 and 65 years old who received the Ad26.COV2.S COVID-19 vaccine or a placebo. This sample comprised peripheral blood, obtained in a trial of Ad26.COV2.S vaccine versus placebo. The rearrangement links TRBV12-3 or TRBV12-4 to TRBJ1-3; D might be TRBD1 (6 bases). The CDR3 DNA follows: TGTGCCAGCAGCACAGGGTCAGGAAACACCATATATTTT. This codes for CASSTGSGNTIYF.